Below are 26 T cell receptor beta chains sequenced from a single sample in a study of shared clonotypes between healthy human individuals. Assay: immunoSEQ multiplex PCR; the TCRdb copy retains only in-frame clones and omits some. The profile shows a few million clones, around 95% of them singletons. The sequencing sample was made of naive CD4+ T cells sorted from blood. Subset specified: CD45RA+ positively selected. The receptors originated from a man between 18 and 29 years old in good health.

This rearrangement joins TRBV30 to TRBJ1-2, with D perhaps TRBD1 (5 bases). The CDR3 has 14 residues. V dropped 4 bases and J dropped 4 bases, with 16 bases sitting between them. Germline V gene lookup returns CDR1 GTSNPN and CDR2 SVGIG (reference sequence). In DNA, the CDR3 is TGTGCCTGGAAGGGCGTTGGCAGGGTCTATGGCTACACCTTC. This gives the protein CAWKGVGRVYGYTF.

In this sample, this clone turned up once. The gene calls are TRBV6-5 and TRBJ1-4, with D possibly being TRBD1 (5 bases). CDR3 length equals 15 residues. Germline CDR1 MNHEY, CDR2 SVGAGI. V was clipped by 1 base and J by 8 bases, with 14 bases between them. CDR3 DNA sequence: TGTGCCAGCAGTTACTGGGCAGGGCCGGGAGAAAAACTGTTTTTT. This codes for CASSYWAGPGEKLFF.

The CDR3 is CASSRENYEQYF. DNA for the CDR3: TGTGCCAGCAGTAGGGAGAATTACGAGCAGTACTTC. The chain combines TRBV5-4 with TRBJ2-7, with D possibly being TRBD2 (5 bases). The germline gives CDR1 SGHNT, CDR2 YYREEE (reference sequence). This CDR3 has 12 residues. Trimming took off 5 bases at V and 4 bases at J, with 10 bases between the two ends.

The chain is built from TRBV27 and TRBJ2-7; a possible D gene is TRBD2 (5 bases). Trimming removed 3 bases at V and 5 bases at J, with 8 bases between. Germline V gene sequence: CDR1 MNHEY, CDR2 SMNVEV (reference sequence). The CDR3 runs 12 residues. In DNA, the CDR3 is TGTGCCAGCAGTTTGTCCGGGAACGAGCAGTACTTC. This translates into CASSLSGNEQYF.

This chain joins TRBV5-4 and TRBJ2-7, with D tentatively TRBD1 (5 bases). The germline V gene has CDR1 SGHNT and CDR2 YYREEE (reference sequence). Deletions cut 0 bases from V and 6 bases from J, with 16 bases between. The CDR3 has 15 amino acids. The CDR3 DNA follows: TGTGCCAGCAGCTTGGATCCAGGGCGGCTTGGCGAGCAGTACTTC. It codes for CASSLDPGRLGEQYF.

The chain uses TRBV11-2 and TRBJ2-2, with D tentatively TRBD1 or TRBD2 (5 bases each). The V gene's germline CDR1 is SGHAT and CDR2 FQNNGV. V was trimmed by 5 bases and J by 5 bases, leaving 12 bases between them. The length of the CDR3 is 14 residues. In nucleotides, the CDR3 is TGTGCCAGCAGCCCAGGGACGGGAACCGGGGAGCTGTTTTTT. This codes for CASSPGTGTGELFF.

The V and J genes are TRBV6-5 and TRBJ1-3, with a tentative D call TRBD1 (5 bases). The CDR3 runs to 14 residues. The germline V gene encodes CDR1 MNHEY and CDR2 SVGAGI. Trimming shortened V by 1 base and J by 8 bases, and 12 bases separated the two germline ends. This chain's CDR3 is CASSYWQAGDTIYF. The DNA of the CDR3 is TGTGCCAGCAGTTACTGGCAGGCGGGGGACACCATATATTTT.

V is TRBV6-5 and J is TRBJ1-2; unclear D gene. Germline V gives CDR1 MNHEY, CDR2 SVGAGI. Trimming took 5 bases from V and 4 from J, leaving 11 bases between them. The CDR3 runs to 13 residues. CDR3 DNA sequence: TGTGCCAGCAGTCGAGACATCGGCTATGGCTACACCTTC. Its protein is CASSRDIGYGYTF.

The rearrangement joins TRBV11-2 to TRBJ2-3; 7 bases line up with TRBD2. J was trimmed by 4 bases and V by 6 bases; bases with no gene match: 10. CDR3 length: 15 amino acids. From germline, CDR1 is SGHAT and CDR2 FQNNGV. The CDR3 protein is CASSAATSLADTQYF. The CDR3 bases are TGTGCCAGCAGTGCTGCGACTAGCTTGGCAGATACGCAGTATTTT.

On this clone itself: The sample has other DNA sequences that encode this CDR3 too. The CDR3 loop is CASSESGYEQYF. The CDR3 coding sequence is TGTGCCAGCAGTGAAAGCGGCTACGAGCAGTACTTC. This chain links TRBV2 with TRBJ2-7; TRBD2 might be the D (5 bases). The CDR3 runs 12 residues. V shed 2 bases and J shed 3 bases, with 5 bases lying between them. Germline V lookup: CDR1 SNHLY, CDR2 FYNNEI.

The V and J genes are TRBV6-5 and TRBJ1-1, with TRBD1 matching 7 bases. The CDR3 totals 12 residues. V lost 6 bases and J lost 10; bases outside the gene matches: 8. The germline V gene has CDR1 MNHEY and CDR2 SVGAGI. CDR3 DNA sequence: TGTGCCAGCAGCCTAGACAGGGTGGGAGCTTTCTTT. Translation: CASSLDRVGAFF.

This chain uses TRBV25-1 with TRBJ1-2, with unresolved D. The germline CDR1 and CDR2 sequences are MGHDK and SYGVNS. With 6 bases removed from V and 1 base from J, the gap between germline ends came to 9 bases. The CDR3 runs 13 residues. The CDR3, as DNA: TGTGCCAGCAGCTTGAACATTAACTATGGCTACACCTTC. Encoded protein: CASSLNINYGYTF.

As concerns this clone: A read error may produce the germline difference seen at one junction end. The V call is TRBV11-2, the J call TRBJ1-1; the D gene is possibly TRBD1 (5 bases). Germline V gene lookup returns CDR1 SGHAT and CDR2 FQNNGV. The CDR3 has 14 amino acids. Here the CDR3 DNA reads TGTGCCAGCAGCGTAGAGACAGTGAACACTGAAGCTTTCTTT. It translates to CASSVETVNTEAFF.

V gene TRBV5-5 combines with J gene TRBJ1-3, with D perhaps matching TRBD1 (6 bases). The CDR3 sequence is 16 residues long. Germline V gene lookup returns CDR1 SGHKS and CDR2 YYEKEE (reference sequence). The V end was cut by 4 bases, the J end by 7 bases, with 21 bases between. The CDR3 sequence: CASSTLRGPRGNTIYF. In DNA form, the CDR3 reads TGTGCCAGCAGCACGCTCAGGGGCCCTCGGGGGAACACCATATATTTT.

V and J are TRBV7-9 and TRBJ2-5; possible D gene TRBD2, 5 bases. This CDR3 contains 17 residues. Trimming stripped 1 base from V and 5 bases from J, with 20 bases between. Germline-derived CDR1 and CDR2 are SEHNR and FQNEAQ (reference sequence). CDR3 sequence reads: CASSLGGSVGERETQYF. In nucleotides, the CDR3 is TGTGCCAGCAGCTTAGGTGGTTCAGTGGGAGAGCGGGAGACCCAGTACTTC.

CDR3 nucleotides: TGTGCCAGCAAAAGACCGGGAGAGGAAGCTTTCTTT. Encoded protein: CASKRPGEEAFF. The J gene is TRBJ1-1, the V gene TRBV2; no clear D. Per the germline V gene, CDR1 is SNHLY and CDR2 is FYNNEI. This CDR3 comprises 12 residues. Trimming took 7 bases from V and 8 from J, leaving 14 bases between them.

The chain carries TRBV15 and TRBJ2-4, with a weak D call TRBD1 (6 bases). This CDR3 spans 16 amino acids. Per the germline V gene, CDR1 is LNHNV and CDR2 is YYDKDF (reference sequence). V gave up 0 bases and J gave up 0 bases, with 9 bases separating them. CDR3 DNA sequence: TGTGCCACCAGCAGAGAGGGACATACAGCCAAAAACATTCAGTACTTC. Encoded protein: CATSREGHTAKNIQYF.

V and J are TRBV4-1 and TRBJ2-2; TRBD1 agrees at 9 bases. The CDR3 runs to 18 residues. V lost 4 bases to trimming and J lost 3 bases; unmatched junction nucleotides: 12. CDR1 MGHRA and CDR2 YSYEKL come from the germline V gene. CDR3 in DNA: TGCGCCAGCAGCCTGGTTCCGGGACAGGGTGAATACACCGGGGAGCTGTTTTTT. This gives the protein CASSLVPGQGEYTGELFF.

This rearrangement joins TRBV28 to TRBJ2-7; weak D call: TRBD1 (5 bases). The CDR3 has 15 residues. Trimming left V 5 bases short and J 0 bases short, with 14 bases between. The germline V gene encodes CDR1 MDHEN and CDR2 SYDVKM. For the CDR3, the DNA is TGTGCCAGCAGTCCCCCGAAGGGGAACTCCTACGAGCAGTACTTC. This codes for CASSPPKGNSYEQYF.

The chain couples TRBV6-4 to TRBJ1-5; D is unresolved. From germline, CDR1 is MRHNA and CDR2 SNTAGT. The CDR3 is 14 residues long. Trimming removed 3 bases at V and 0 bases at J, with 6 bases between. Here the CDR3 reads CASSETYSNQPQHF. The CDR3 coding sequence is TGTGCCAGCAGTGAAACTTATAGCAATCAGCCCCAGCATTTT.

This chain connects TRBV28 to TRBJ1-1; D is uncertain. Germline V gene lookup returns CDR1 MDHEN and CDR2 SYDVKM. The V end was cut by 4 bases, the J end by 1 base, with 13 bases between. The CDR3 covers 15 residues. DNA of the CDR3: TGTGCCAGCAGTTCCCTGTCAAACTGGAACACTGAAGCTTTCTTT. It codes for CASSSLSNWNTEAFF.

The chain couples TRBV4-3 to TRBJ2-1; 11 bases are a match to TRBD2. This CDR3 has 19 residues. CDR1 is LGHNA, CDR2 YSLEER, per germline. With V trimmed by 1 base and J by 0 bases, 8 bases remained unmatched. This CDR3 reads CASSQVGSGRGSSYNEQFF. Here the CDR3 DNA reads TGCGCCAGCAGCCAAGTGGGTAGCGGGAGGGGTAGCTCCTACAATGAGCAGTTCTTC.

This chain uses TRBV18 with TRBJ1-6, with a weak D call TRBD1 (5 bases). Germline CDR1 reads KGHSH; CDR2 reads LQKENI. This CDR3 region has 15 residues. Trimming removed 3 bases from V and 7 bases from J, with 13 bases in between. The CDR3 protein is CASSPGLLENSPLHF. For the CDR3, the DNA is TGTGCCAGCTCACCGGGACTCCTGGAAAATTCACCCCTCCACTTT.

This chain links TRBV6-6 with TRBJ2-3; 9 bases match TRBD2. V gave up 5 bases and J gave up 2 bases; unmatched junction bases: 5. CDR1 and CDR2 (germline): MNHNY, SVGAGI (reference sequence). This CDR3 has 15 amino acids. CDR3 in DNA: TGTGCCAGCAGTCTATCTAGCGGGAACACAGATACGCAGTATTTT. This sequence encodes CASSLSSGNTDTQYF.

V usage is TRBV6-1 and J usage is TRBJ1-2; D unclear. Trimming removed 11 bases from V and 1 base from J, with 11 bases in between. CDR3 size: 12 residues. Germline V gives CDR1 MNHNS, CDR2 SASEGT. Here the CDR3 DNA reads TGTGCCCACTCGGGGAGTAACTATGGCTACACCTTC. It encodes CAHSGSNYGYTF.

Comments on this clone: Within the sample, other DNA sequences also encode this same CDR3. The CDR3 is CAWSGEYEQYF. CDR3 bases: TGTGCCTGGTCCGGAGAATACGAGCAGTACTTC. The chain links TRBV30 to TRBJ2-7; D remains unclear. Trimming shortened V by 5 bases and J by 4 bases, and 9 bases separated the two germline ends. Germline CDR1 GTSNPN, CDR2 SVGIG (reference sequence). CDR3 length: 11 residues.